This T cell receptor beta chain was retrieved from a study of blood T cell repertoires in COVID-19 (dated by TCRdb to about 2020). With regard to the full study: The collaborator samples originated in the United States, Italy and Spain and spanned the acute and convalescent phases of COVID-19. The material from the prospective study consisted of cDNA or gDNA derived from T cells, B-cell-depleted T cells, or PBMCs. Subjects who had been exposed to COVID-19, were actively infected with it, or had recovered from it provided the deeply sampled blood TCRbeta repertoires that made up the dataset. The repertoires were made available in a free public database intended to serve as a resource for research on the immune response to SARS-CoV-2. The samples were drawn from the first 160 participants of the ongoing ImmuneRACE study and from some 1,300 subjects provided by 6 global collaborators. Nearly every sample came with metadata listing a de-identified subject ID, COVID-19 status, age in years and sex. HLA class I and class II types, where available, came from metadata supplied by the sample provider rather than from assay-based typing. What the study reported, not specific to this receptor: The amount of clinical and demographic metadata varied by source and participant and was provided uncurated.

A word on this clone: Its antigen specificity is not known. Base qualities are missing; no much larger clone stands one base away.

From V the trimming removes 3 bases and from J it removes 1 base, while the gene matches leave 4 bases of the junction unaccounted for. The CDR3 contains 15 residues, cysteine and phenylalanine counted. Just the 45-base CDR3 DNA is kept, in frame starting at base 1. CDR1 and CDR2 are drawn from the germline V gene (reference sequence): SEHNR, FQNEAQ. In Seattle, one collaborating source enrolled patients while the infection was active and tracked those patients longitudinally over the course of disease. Collaborating institutions collected whole blood in K2EDTA tubes following their own protocols. For TCRbeta analysis, collaborators shipped samples as frozen whole blood, isolated PBMCs, or DNA extracted from either of those sample types. TCRbeta CDR3 regions were amplified from genomic DNA using the immunoSEQ Assay, a bias-controlled multiplex PCR. The source study handled its data this way. Within the assay, amplification of reference gene primers was used to estimate how many nucleated cells each sample contained. To quantify the absolute abundance of each unique TCRbeta CDR3 rearrangement, sequence reads were collapsed and filtered. Productive Simpson clonality was computed per sample as the square root of Simpson's diversity index over productive rearrangements. This immuneACCESS table, as held by TCRdb, lists in-frame sequences with V and J called but not all clones. Of the missing ones, under half trace to an unresolved V gene in checked studies; the others have no known cause. Clone size and the V and J calls come from that table; the DNA yielded D and trimming. The sample data list roughly 290,000 clones, and approximately 90% of these were observed just once. The ten largest clones capture 6.5% to 8% of the sample.

The origin of this receptor is a woman aged 25 to 45 with COVID-19, enrolled during active disease. In this chain, TRBV7-9 is recombined with TRBJ1-1, and TRBD1 matches 8 of the central bases. The sequenced sample consisted of peripheral blood. Read as DNA, the sequence is TGTGCCAGCAGCTTTCTCGACAGGGGGAACACTGAAGCTTTCTTT. Its protein reads: CASSFLDRGNTEAFF.